This T cell receptor (beta chain) was sequenced in a study of beta chain features in type 1 diabetes. This clone was counted only a few times. TCRB transcripts that were expressed got sequenced, as all of the isolated RNA had been reverse transcribed. The protocol was immunoSEQ multiplex PCR, while the TCRdb copy is restricted to in-frame clones and leaves out a portion. The repertoire consists of some 900,000 clones, with roughly a sixth occurring once and the leading ten covering around 0.02%. Per germline, CDR1 MNHEY and CDR2 SMNVEV (reference sequence). The CDR3 runs 16 residues. The V gene end was trimmed by 5 bases and the J gene end by 4 bases; junction bases not matched to a gene: 8.

The source material was naive CD4+ T cells from blood. This chain joins TRBV27 and TRBJ1-3; 10 positions match TRBD1. The receptor was derived from a woman under 30 in good health. The CDR3 bases are TGTGCCAGCAGTCGCCGAGGACAGGGGGGAGGAAACACCATATATTTT. Translating it yields CASSRRGQGGGNTIYF.